Presented here are 25 T cell receptor beta chains from one specimen sequenced in a study of T cell responses to AZD1222 COVID-19 vaccine. The data were produced by immunoSEQ multiplex PCR, yet TCRdb's version contains in-frame clones alone and is incomplete. This sample carries around 100,000 clones, around 89% of them seen once, and the ten largest clones take 1.8%. This specimen consisted of peripheral blood, obtained on day 0 of AZD1222 vaccination. The receptors come from an adult in good health.

The V call is TRBV2, the J call TRBJ1-6; no firm D call. CDR1 and CDR2 (germline): SNHLY, FYNNEI. V was cut by 6 bases and J by 10 bases, with 13 bases left in between. This CDR3 is 13 amino acids long. CDR3 nucleotides: TGTGCCAGCAGCTCAGACTCACCCTCACCCCTCCACTTT. This codes for CASSSDSPSPLHF.

The genes are TRBV6-5 and TRBJ1-2, with D perhaps matching TRBD1 (6 bases). In germline, CDR1 is MNHEY, CDR2 SVGAGI. V shed 2 bases and J shed 4 bases, with 14 bases lying between them. The CDR3 length is 15 residues. The CDR3 reads CASSYVAGVGYGYTF. CDR3 DNA: TGTGCCAGCAGTTACGTGGCAGGGGTTGGCTATGGCTACACCTTC.

V usage is TRBV7-9 and J usage is TRBJ1-3, with D uncertain. Germline V gene data show CDR1 as SEHNR and CDR2 as FQNEAQ (reference sequence). The CDR3 contains 14 residues. Trimming pared 1 base from V and 16 bases from J, leaving 20 bases between. The CDR3 bases are TGTGCCAGCAGCTTAGATCGCCAGGCTTTGTACGCCTATTTT. It encodes CASSLDRQALYAYF.

This chain connects TRBV7-8 to TRBJ1-1; possible D gene TRBD1, 5 bases. V gave up 4 bases and J gave up 4 bases, with 10 bases separating them. The CDR3 is 13 amino acids. The germline CDR1 and CDR2 sequences are SGHVS and FQNEAQ. In nucleotides, the CDR3 is TGTGCCAGCAGCTACCCTGGGGGCACTGAAGCTTTCTTT. This codes for CASSYPGGTEAFF.

The V call is TRBV7-2, the J call TRBJ2-5; maybe TRBD2 (6 bases). Trimming removed 1 base at V and 2 bases at J, with 14 bases between. Germline values: CDR1 SGHTA, CDR2 FQGNSA. CDR3 size: 16 residues. The chain's CDR3 is CASSLVAAGSQETQYF. The DNA of the CDR3 is TGTGCCAGCAGCTTAGTAGCTGCGGGATCACAAGAGACCCAGTACTTC.

A remark on this clone: At one boundary the junction diverges from the germline segment, which might be a read error. The chain recombines TRBV12-3 or TRBV12-4 with TRBJ2-7; D possibly corresponds to TRBD1 (6 bases). This CDR3 is built from 13 residues. For the CDR3, the DNA is TGTGCCAGCCTACAGGGAATCTCCCACGAGCAGTACTTC. It yields the protein CASLQGISHEQYF.

The chain carries TRBV16 and TRBJ1-2; no definite D call. The V gene's germline CDR1 is KGHSY and CDR2 FQNENV. With 1 base removed from V and 0 bases from J, the gap between germline ends came to 21 bases. The CDR3 covers 19 residues. CDR3 sequence reads: CASSQFSVGRYLANYGYTF. The CDR3 DNA follows: TGTGCCAGCAGCCAATTCAGTGTTGGCAGGTACTTAGCTAACTATGGCTACACCTTC.

The rearrangement joins TRBV6-2 or TRBV6-3 to TRBJ1-2, with 7 bases identical to TRBD1. The CDR3 contains 13 residues. The J segment lost 2 bases and the V segment lost 5 bases, leaving 2 bases of the junction unmatched. Germline V lookup: CDR1 MNHEY, CDR2 SVGEGT. DNA for the CDR3: TGTGCCAGCAGTACGACAGGGAACTATGGCTACACCTTC. Translation: CASSTTGNYGYTF.

The gene calls are TRBV19 and TRBJ1-5; no clear D. Per germline, CDR1 LNHDA and CDR2 SQIVND (reference sequence). V was cut by 2 bases and J by 5 bases, with 7 bases left in between. This CDR3 region has 13 residues. The DNA of the CDR3 is TGTGCCAGTAGTATAATTAATGATCAGCCCCAGCATTTT. This translates into CASSIINDQPQHF.

The rearrangement joins TRBV13 to TRBJ2-2; TRBD2 agrees at 9 bases. From germline, CDR1 is PRHDT and CDR2 FYEKMQ (reference sequence). This CDR3 is built from 17 residues. V lost 1 base and J lost 0; bases outside the gene matches: 3. CDR3 nucleotides: TGTGCCAGCAGCTTAGTTGCTAGCGGGGCGAACACCGGGGAGCTGTTTTTT. Its translation is CASSLVASGANTGELFF.

The rearrangement joins TRBV27 to TRBJ2-2; the match to TRBD2 covers 11 bases. The CDR3 extends over 16 amino acids. V was pared by 6 bases and J by 0 bases, with 3 bases of the junction left unmatched. Germline-derived CDR1 and CDR2 are MNHEY and SMNVEV (reference sequence). This CDR3 reads CASRPGLAANTGELFF. The CDR3, as DNA: TGTGCCAGCAGGCCGGGACTAGCGGCGAACACCGGGGAGCTGTTTTTT.

The rearrangement joins TRBV4-1 to TRBJ2-2; 8 bases map to TRBD2. This CDR3 has 15 amino acids. Trimming at V came to 5 bases and at J to 4 bases, leaving 6 bases not matched to a gene. From germline, CDR1 is MGHRA and CDR2 YSYEKL. The DNA of the CDR3 is TGCGCCAGCAGCTTGGGACTAGTGGTCACCGGGGAGCTGTTTTTT. Amino acids: CASSLGLVVTGELFF.

The genes are TRBV24-1 and TRBJ2-1; TRBD2 matches 10 bases. The CDR3 is made up of 16 amino acids. In germline, CDR1 is KGHDR, CDR2 SFDVKD. Losses at the gene ends were 0 bases for V and 8 bases for J; bases not matched to a gene: 6. The CDR3 loop is CATSDLSSGSYYEQFF. CDR3 in DNA: TGTGCCACCAGTGATTTGTCTAGCGGGAGTTACTATGAGCAGTTCTTC.

V usage is TRBV5-4 and J usage is TRBJ2-1, with 13 bases lining up with TRBD2. With V trimmed by 4 bases and J by 9 bases, 7 bases remained unmatched. CDR3 size: 15 residues. CDR1 and CDR2 (germline): SGHNT, YYREEE (reference sequence). The CDR3 loop is CASSLGTSGNSEQFF. For the CDR3, the DNA is TGTGCCAGCAGCCTGGGGACTAGCGGGAACAGTGAGCAGTTCTTC.

The chain couples TRBV18 to TRBJ2-1; D is unclear. V lost 0 bases, J lost 3 bases, and 12 bases lay in between. The CDR3 extends over 16 amino acids. Germline-derived CDR1 and CDR2 are KGHSH and LQKENI. The CDR3 DNA reads as TGTGCCAGCTCACCACCAATCAGCTCCTACTACAATGAGCAGTTCTTC. Encoded protein: CASSPPISSYYNEQFF.

The chain links TRBV12-5 to TRBJ1-1, with no clear D. Trimming stripped 3 bases from V and 0 bases from J, with 14 bases between. The CDR3 is 16 amino acids. The V gene's germline CDR1 is LGHNT and CDR2 FRNRAP. In DNA form, the CDR3 reads TGTGCTAGTGGTTTCTACGCGGGCGACATGAACACTGAAGCTTTCTTT. It translates to CASGFYAGDMNTEAFF.

The gene calls are TRBV19 and TRBJ2-5, with D perhaps TRBD2 (6 bases). V was pared by 6 bases and J by 5 bases, with 16 bases between. CDR1 LNHDA and CDR2 SQIVND come from the germline V gene (reference sequence). There are 14 residues in the CDR3. The CDR3 here is CASRGSKAGETQYF. The DNA for the CDR3 is TGTGCCAGTAGAGGGTCCAAGGCGGGGGAGACCCAGTACTTC. The full variable domain, with the rest looked up from reference TRBV19 and TRBJ2-5, is DGGITQSPKYLFRKEGQNVTLSCEQNLNHDAMYWYRQDPGQGLRLIYYSQIVNDFQKGDIAEGYSVSREKKESFPLTVTSAQKNPTAFYLCASRGSKAGETQYFGPGTRLLVL.

The rearrangement joins TRBV9 to TRBJ2-1; TRBD2 might be the D (6 bases). V was pared by 0 bases and J by 8 bases, with 12 bases between. The CDR3 covers 14 residues. Per germline, CDR1 SGDLS and CDR2 YYNGEE. The CDR3 here is CASSVGTSFYEQFF. The DNA of the CDR3 is TGTGCCAGCAGCGTAGGAACTAGCTTCTATGAGCAGTTCTTC.

This rearrangement joins TRBV11-3 to TRBJ1-2, with D possibly matching TRBD1 (5 bases). V was shortened by 2 bases and J by 6 bases, with 10 bases between the two germline ends. Germline V gene lookup returns CDR1 SGHNT and CDR2 YENEEA. The CDR3 sequence is 13 residues long. CDR3 sequence (DNA): TGTGCCAGCAGCTTACAGCAGGGCCATGGCTACACCTTC. This translates into CASSLQQGHGYTF.

As regards this clone: In the same sample, other DNA sequences code for this CDR3. The chain uses TRBV7-2 and TRBJ2-1; 11 bases map to TRBD2. V gave up 5 bases and J gave up 4 bases; unmatched junction bases: 4. This CDR3 spans 15 amino acids. CDR1 is SGHTA, CDR2 FQGNSA, per germline. The CDR3 coding sequence is TGTGCCAGCAGCCTACTAGCGGGAGTGTACAATGAGCAGTTCTTC. Its translation is CASSLLAGVYNEQFF.

CDR3 bases: TGTGCCAGCAGAAAGCCGGGACAAAGGGTTAACACTGAAGCTTTCTTT. Translated: CASRKPGQRVNTEAFF. The chain uses TRBV7-2 and TRBJ1-1; TRBD1 might be the D (6 bases). V dropped 6 bases and J dropped 2 bases, with 19 bases sitting between them. This CDR3 region has 16 residues. The germline CDR1 and CDR2 sequences are SGHTA and FQGNSA.

V gene TRBV12-3 or TRBV12-4 combines with J gene TRBJ1-5, with D unclear. This CDR3 contains 13 residues. V was cut by 5 bases and J by 5 bases, with 10 bases left in between. This CDR3 reads CASSPTRDQPQHF. The CDR3 coding sequence is TGTGCCAGCAGTCCGACGCGTGATCAGCCCCAGCATTTT.

This chain uses TRBV7-6 with TRBJ2-7; D possibly corresponds to TRBD2 (5 bases). Between the trimmed V and J ends, which lost 2 bases and 7 bases, there was a span of 15 bases. Germline CDR1 reads SGHVS; CDR2 reads FNYEAQ. The CDR3 is 14 amino acids. The chain's CDR3 is CASSLTLLGLEQYF. The CDR3 DNA sequence: TGTGCCAGCAGCTTAACCTTACTAGGATTGGAGCAGTACTTC. Variable domain in full (rest from reference TRBV7-6 and TRBJ2-7): GAGVSQSPRYKVTKRGQDVALRCDPISGHVSLYWYRQALGQGPEFLTYFNYEAQQDKSGLPNDRFSAERPEGSISTLTIQRTEQRDSAMYRCASSLTLLGLEQYFGPGTRLTVT.

This chain uses TRBV28 with TRBJ1-5, with no clear D. The V end was cut by 2 bases, the J end by 0 bases, with 11 bases between. The germline CDR1 and CDR2 sequences are MDHEN and SYDVKM. The CDR3 sequence is 16 residues long. For the CDR3, the DNA is TGTGCCAGCAGTTTACTTATGGATTATAGCAATCAGCCCCAGCATTTT. As protein: CASSLLMDYSNQPQHF.

The rearrangement links TRBV6-2 or TRBV6-3 to TRBJ1-4; D remains ambiguous. Looked up from germline, CDR1 is MNHEY and CDR2 is SVGEGT. The CDR3 runs to 14 residues. Trimming took off 2 bases at V and 5 bases at J, with 9 bases between the two ends. The CDR3 DNA reads TGTGCCAGCAGTTACGTTGGAGGAAATGAAAAACTGTTTTTT. The encoded protein is CASSYVGGNEKLFF.